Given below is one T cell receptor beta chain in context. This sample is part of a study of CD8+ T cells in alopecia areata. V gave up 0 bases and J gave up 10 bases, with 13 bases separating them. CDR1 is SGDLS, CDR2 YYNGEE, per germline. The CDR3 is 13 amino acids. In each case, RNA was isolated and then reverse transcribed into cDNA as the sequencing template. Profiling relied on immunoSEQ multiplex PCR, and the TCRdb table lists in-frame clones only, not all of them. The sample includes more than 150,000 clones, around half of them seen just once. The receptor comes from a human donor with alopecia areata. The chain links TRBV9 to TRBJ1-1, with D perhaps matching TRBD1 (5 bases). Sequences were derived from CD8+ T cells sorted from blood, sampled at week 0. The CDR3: CASSVDTGRPAFF. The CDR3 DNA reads TGTGCCAGCAGCGTAGATACGGGGCGGCCAGCTTTCTTT.